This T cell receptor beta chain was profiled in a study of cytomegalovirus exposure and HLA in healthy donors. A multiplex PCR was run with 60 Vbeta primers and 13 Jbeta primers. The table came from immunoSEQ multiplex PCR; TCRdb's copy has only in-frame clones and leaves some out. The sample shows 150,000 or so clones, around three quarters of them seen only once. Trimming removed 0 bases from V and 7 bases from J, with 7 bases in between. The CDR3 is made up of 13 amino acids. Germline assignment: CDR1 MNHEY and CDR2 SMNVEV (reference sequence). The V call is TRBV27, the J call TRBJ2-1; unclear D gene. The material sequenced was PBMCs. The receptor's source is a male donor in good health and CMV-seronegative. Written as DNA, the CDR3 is TGTGCCAGCAGTTTATCTTCGCGGAATGAGCAGTTCTTC. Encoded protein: CASSLSSRNEQFF.